This T cell receptor beta chain was found in a study of blood T cell repertoires in COVID-19. Study in general: Some COVID-19 samples were acute and others convalescent; all came from the United States, Italy and Spain. The analysed material was cDNA or gDNA that came from T cells, B-cell-depleted T cells, or PBMCs.

The J segment lost 5 bases and the V segment lost 0 bases, leaving 5 bases of the junction unmatched. The germline gives CDR1 SGDLS, CDR2 YYNGEE. The CDR3 contains 14 residues. Study processing details: Scientists estimated how many nucleated cells there were by amplifying reference gene primers. The protocol was immunoSEQ multiplex PCR, while the TCRdb copy is restricted to in-frame clones and leaves out a portion. For V, J and clone size, that table is used; D and trimming come from the DNA. The repertoire consists of 87,000 or so clones, with about nine tenths occurring once and the leading ten covering under 3%.

The chain combines TRBV9 with TRBJ2-7, with TRBD1 matching over 7 bases. Sequenced input: peripheral blood. The receptor comes from a woman between 45 and 60 years old with active or convalescent COVID-19. CDR3 sequence reads: CASSVGQGMDEQYF. The CDR3, as DNA: TGTGCCAGCAGCGTAGGACAGGGAATGGACGAGCAGTACTTC. Looking up the rest from reference TRBV9 and TRBJ2-7 gives the full variable domain: DSGVTQTPKHLITATGQRVTLRCSPRSGDLSVYWYQQSLDQGLQFLIQYYNGEERAKGNILERFSAQQFPDLHSELNLSSLELGDSALYFCASSVGQGMDEQYFGPGTRLTVT.